This T cell receptor (beta chain) stems from a study of blood T cell repertoires in COVID-19. Study background: The study drew acute and convalescent COVID-19 samples from the United States, Italy and Spain.

The CDR3 has 16 amino acids. With 0 bases clipped from V and 5 bases from J, the junction kept 4 bases outside the gene matches. CDR1 and CDR2 (germline): MGHRA, YSYEKL. Under the authors' procedure: Estimation of nucleated cell counts was performed using reference gene primer amplification. TCRdb's copy holds only in-frame clones and misses some; the assay was immunoSEQ multiplex PCR. V and J calls and clone size are given by that table; D and trimming were obtained from the DNA. The sample has 95,000 to 150,000 clones; around 88% are singletons. Sequenced sample: peripheral blood. This chain links TRBV4-1 with TRBJ2-2; TRBD2 matches at 9 bases. The TCR was taken from a human donor in a cohort sampled during active COVID-19. CDR3 amino acids: CASSQEAGLATGELFF. As DNA, the CDR3 is TGCGCCAGCAGCCAAGAGGCAGGACTAGCGACCGGGGAGCTGTTTTTT.